What follows are 16 T cell receptor beta chains derived from one specimen sequenced in a study of T-cell memory formation after mild COVID-19. TCRdb re-analysed the 5' RACE reads in MiXCR, keeping a single row per CDR3 protein. This sample has 250,000 to 400,000 distinct CDR3 sequences, with roughly an eighth found just once. Source material: PBMCs or a T cell subset sorted from them (not recorded which). These receptors originate from a man in his late teens or twenties who had mild COVID-19 (a few samples of this study predate the infection). Cell type and time point are not known.

This chain joins TRBV6-5 and TRBJ1-4; no definite D call. From germline, CDR1 is MNHEY and CDR2 SVGAGI. Trimming removed 4 bases from V and 5 bases from J, with 8 bases in between. This CDR3 is 13 amino acids long. The CDR3 region is CASSWTLNEKLFF. The CDR3 DNA reads as TGTGCCAGCAGTTGGACCTTAAATGAAAAACTGTTTTTT.

This chain joins TRBV7-8 and TRBJ2-1; 8 nucleotides agree with TRBD2. The CDR3 totals 17 residues. Germline-derived CDR1 and CDR2 are SGHVS and FQNEAQ. The J segment lost 8 bases and the V segment lost 2 bases, leaving 14 bases of the junction unmatched. The CDR3 protein is CASSLKVAGNPSDEQFF. The CDR3 DNA reads TGTGCCAGCAGCTTAAAGGTAGCGGGGAATCCGTCCGATGAGCAGTTCTTC.

There are a few counts of this clonotype. This chain uses TRBV18 with TRBJ1-5; D remains ambiguous. CDR3 length: 15 residues. V was trimmed by 4 bases and J by 0 bases, leaving 10 bases between them. Looked up from germline, CDR1 is KGHSH and CDR2 is LQKENI. As DNA, the CDR3 is TGTGCCAGCTCACGGTCGGGGAATAGCAATCAGCCCCAGCATTTT. It specifies CASSRSGNSNQPQHF.

V gene TRBV15 combines with J gene TRBJ1-2; no definite D call. The ends were cut back, 0 bases at V and 8 bases at J, with 13 bases in the middle. CDR3 length equals 14 residues. Germline CDR1 reads LNHNV; CDR2 reads YYDKDF (reference sequence). Here the CDR3 reads CATSRDRLPVGYTF. Written as DNA, the CDR3 is TGTGCCACCAGCAGAGATCGGTTACCCGTCGGCTACACCTTC.

The chain couples TRBV4-1 to TRBJ1-3, with 9 bases that match TRBD1. CDR3 size: 16 residues. In germline, CDR1 is MGHRA, CDR2 YSYEKL. The V and J ends lost 10 bases and 0 bases, in that order; junction bases with no gene match: 10. Here the CDR3 reads CATSKQGAHSGNTIYF. The CDR3 DNA follows: TGCGCCACTTCGAAACAGGGGGCCCACTCTGGAAACACCATATATTTT.

In this sample, this clonotype turned up a few times. This chain joins TRBV5-1 and TRBJ2-5; D perhaps matches TRBD2 (5 bases). The CDR3 is 16 amino acids. Trimming left V 1 base short and J 1 base short, with 14 bases between. Per the germline V gene, CDR1 is SGHRS and CDR2 is YFSETQ. The DNA of the CDR3 is TGCGCCAGCAGCTTGCAACCCGGGGTAACCCAAGAGACCCAGTACTTC. The encoded protein is CASSLQPGVTQETQYF. Based on the CDR3 plus reference TRBV5-1 and TRBJ2-5, the full variable domain is KAGVTQTPRYLIKTRGQQVTLSCSPISGHRSVSWYQQTPGQGLQFLFEYFSETQRNKGNFPGRFSGRQFSNSRSEMNVSTLELGDSALYLCASSLQPGVTQETQYFGPGTRLLVL.

This clonotype was seen at least ten times. The V gene is TRBV7-9, the J gene TRBJ2-1; no clear D gene. The CDR3 is made up of 15 amino acids. CDR1 is SEHNR and CDR2 is FQNEAQ in the germline V gene (reference sequence). The V end was cut by 3 bases, the J end by 7 bases, with 16 bases between. CDR3 in amino acids: CASSFSDHTLNEQFF. CDR3 nucleotide sequence: TGTGCCAGCAGCTTTTCGGACCATACGTTGAATGAGCAGTTCTTC.

V is TRBV6-2 or TRBV6-3 and J is TRBJ1-1; possibly TRBD1 for D (5 bases). The germline gives CDR1 MNHEY, CDR2 SVGEGT. The CDR3 totals 15 residues. Between the trimmed V and J ends, which lost 8 bases and 1 base, there was a span of 17 bases. The CDR3 DNA is TGTGCCAGCCTAAAGGGCGGGGCAGAGAACACTGAAGCTTTCTTT. It specifies CASLKGGAENTEAFF.

The genes are TRBV18 and TRBJ1-1; maybe TRBD1 (6 bases). The germline V and J ends were trimmed by 0 bases and 9 bases, with 17 bases remaining between them. CDR1 and CDR2 (germline): KGHSH, LQKENI. The length of the CDR3 is 15 residues. The CDR3 region is CASSPPLSGGPQAFF. In DNA form, the CDR3 reads TGTGCCAGCTCACCACCGTTGAGCGGGGGGCCTCAAGCTTTCTTT.

This clonotype was seen a handful of times. V usage is TRBV4-1 and J usage is TRBJ2-5; D may be TRBD1 (6 bases). The CDR3 runs to 15 residues. V was trimmed by 3 bases and J by 2 bases, leaving 13 bases between them. Germline CDR1 and CDR2: MGHRA and YSYEKL. In nucleotides, the CDR3 is TGCGCCAGCAGCCACGAGGGGGAACGGCAAGAGACCCAGTACTTC. Translating it yields CASSHEGERQETQYF.

The chain is built from TRBV29-1 and TRBJ1-2; D may be TRBD1 (6 bases). Per the germline V gene, CDR1 is SQVTM and CDR2 is ANQGSEA. V was cut by 6 bases and J by 8 bases, with 22 bases left in between. The CDR3 has 14 amino acids. CDR3 amino acids: CSVPVQTGHWGYTF. CDR3 nucleotides: TGCAGCGTCCCCGTACAAACAGGGCATTGGGGCTACACCTTC.

A few counts support this clonotype. The chain combines TRBV11-2 with TRBJ2-5, with 7 bases matching TRBD2. CDR3 length equals 14 residues. J gave up 1 base and V 3 bases, and 2 bases lay outside the gene matches. CDR1 and CDR2 (germline): SGHAT, FQNNGV. CDR3: CASSFTSAQETQYF. The CDR3 DNA is TGTGCCAGCAGCTTTACTAGCGCCCAAGAGACCCAGTACTTC.

The CDR3 sequence: CASARTMGQPQHF. CDR3 DNA sequence: TGTGCTAGTGCTCGAACTATGGGTCAGCCCCAGCATTTT. This chain joins TRBV12-5 and TRBJ1-5; D gene unclear. Germline CDR1 is LGHNT and CDR2 is FRNRAP. This CDR3 comprises 13 residues. V was shortened by 7 bases and J by 6 bases, with 13 bases between the two germline ends.

This sequence joins TRBV7-8 and TRBJ1-6; TRBD1 might be the D (5 bases). Germline V gives CDR1 SGHVS, CDR2 FQNEAQ. The V and J ends lost 6 bases and 13 bases respectively, with 19 bases between them. The length of the CDR3 is 14 residues. The CDR3 DNA reads as TGTGCCAGCAGTTACTTACCCTGGGGGGTGCCCCTCCACTTT. Amino acids: CASSYLPWGVPLHF.

The chain carries TRBV4-1 and TRBJ2-7, with TRBD1 as a possible D gene (6 bases). The CDR3 loop spans 16 amino acids. Germline V gene lookup returns CDR1 MGHRA and CDR2 YSYEKL. Trimming took 0 bases from V and 0 from J, leaving 12 bases between them. The CDR3 protein is CASSQEGQATSYEQYF. CDR3 DNA sequence: TGCGCCAGCAGCCAAGAGGGACAAGCGACCTCCTACGAGCAGTACTTC.

This clonotype was detected ten times or more. J is TRBJ2-7 and V is TRBV5-1; D is perhaps TRBD1 (7 bases). This CDR3 contains 15 residues. The germline gives CDR1 SGHRS, CDR2 YFSETQ. V shed 2 bases and J shed 4 bases, with 16 bases lying between them. The CDR3 region is CASSFRGASGYEQYF. The CDR3 DNA sequence: TGCGCCAGCAGCTTCAGGGGGGCAAGCGGGTACGAGCAGTACTTC.